This passage covers 20 T cell receptor beta chains from one sample sequenced in a study of T cell repertoires in aging, cancer and after chemotherapy. TRB rearrangements spanning V, D and J were amplified using mixed TRB-A/B primers. TCRdb re-analysed the multiplex PCR reads in MiXCR, keeping a single row per CDR3 protein. This table holds 10,000 to 15,000 distinct CDR3 sequences, under 35% found once. TCR beta rearrangements were amplified from peripheral blood genomic DNA. Sequencing was performed on blood. These TCRs come from a human donor with a blood cancer.

As concerns this clonotype: A junction end diverges from the germline sequence, so it may reflect a read error. The rearrangement uses TRBV6-2 or TRBV6-3 and TRBJ2-4, with D hard to call. This CDR3 has 14 residues. Per germline, CDR1 MNHEY and CDR2 SVGEGT. The CDR3 DNA sequence: TGTGCCACCAGTGATGCAGAGGTCCCAAACATTCAGTACTTC. Translating it yields CATSDAEVPNIQYF.

This clonotype has ten or more counts. The chain employs TRBV6-5 and TRBJ2-7; D perhaps matches TRBD2 (5 bases). The CDR3 runs 13 residues. Trimming took off 5 bases at V and 3 bases at J, with 11 bases between the two ends. The V gene's germline CDR1 is MNHEY and CDR2 SVGAGI. The CDR3: CASSGLTSYEQYF. In DNA, the CDR3 is TGTGCCAGCAGTGGGTTAACTAGCTACGAGCAGTACTTC.

This chain connects TRBV6-5 to TRBJ1-1, with 7 bases fitting TRBD1. The CDR3 runs 15 residues. Germline V gene lookup returns CDR1 MNHEY and CDR2 SVGAGI. V lost 5 bases and J lost 4; bases outside the gene matches: 10. The CDR3 region is CASSARDRRGTEAFF. CDR3 coding DNA: TGTGCCAGCAGTGCTCGGGACAGAAGGGGCACTGAAGCTTTCTTT.

About this clonotype: At one boundary the junction diverges from the germline segment, which might be a read error. The chain combines TRBV5-6 with TRBJ2-3; D uncertain. This CDR3 has 17 amino acids. Germline V gene sequence: CDR1 SGHDT, CDR2 YYEEEE. CDR3 residues: CASSQRRSAESTDTQYF. The CDR3 coding sequence is TGCGCCAGCAGCCAACGTCGGTCGGCAGAGTCCACAGATACGCAGTATTTT.

CDR3 nucleotides: TGTGCCAGCAGCCAATCCGGGACAGGGGTGTATGAGCAGTACGTC. It yields the protein CASSQSGTGVYEQYV. The chain recombines TRBV7-2 with TRBJ2-7; TRBD1 agrees at 10 bases. Per the germline V gene, CDR1 is SGHTA and CDR2 is FQGNSA. This CDR3 region has 15 residues. V dropped 5 bases and J dropped 7; count of bases not matched to a gene: 11.

The rearrangement links TRBV30 to TRBJ2-7; 7 nucleotides match TRBD1. The ends lost 5 bases at V and 4 bases at J; junction bases unmatched: 5. This CDR3 has 12 amino acids. Germline V lookup: CDR1 GTSNPN, CDR2 SVGIG (reference sequence). The CDR3 is CAWGDRPYEQYV. CDR3 DNA sequence: TGTGCCTGGGGGGACAGACCTTACGAGCAGTACGTC.

Many counts were recorded for this clonotype. CDR3 nucleotides: TGTGCCAGCAGCTCTCTACCGGGACAGGGAGAGCATGAGCAGTTCTTC. Translating gives CASSSLPGQGEHEQFF. The chain combines TRBV6-4 with TRBJ2-1, with 9 bases fitting TRBD1. V dropped 6 bases and J dropped 8; count of bases not matched to a gene: 14. The CDR3 spans 16 residues. Germline V CDR1 and CDR2: MRHNA, SNTAGT.

This clonotype appeared many times. This chain uses TRBV27 with TRBJ2-7; D may match TRBD1 or TRBD2 (6 bases each). From germline, CDR1 is MNHEY and CDR2 SMNVEV (reference sequence). The CDR3 runs 13 residues. Trimming removed 7 bases at V and 1 base at J, with 11 bases between. This chain's CDR3 is CASMGGASYEQYF. The CDR3, as DNA: TGTGCCAGCATGGGGGGCGCTTCCTACGAGCAGTACTTC.

The gene calls are TRBV12-3 or TRBV12-4 and TRBJ2-1; 9 nucleotides match TRBD2. With V trimmed by 5 bases and J by 3 bases, 8 bases remained unmatched. The CDR3 has 16 amino acids. The CDR3 here is CASSLGLALLYNEQFF. Written as DNA, the CDR3 is TGTGCCAGCAGTCTCGGACTAGCGTTACTCTACAATGAGCAGTTCTTC.

The chain has TRBV5-1 and TRBJ2-2; D is perhaps TRBD1 (6 bases). V lost 0 bases, J lost 9 bases, and 12 bases lay in between. The germline gives CDR1 SGHRS, CDR2 YFSETQ. The CDR3 is 14 amino acids. The CDR3 sequence is CASSLDRVRRELFF. DNA of the CDR3: TGCGCCAGCAGCTTGGACAGGGTGAGGAGGGAGCTGTTTTTT.

The J gene is TRBJ2-2, the V gene TRBV5-6, with TRBD1 matching over 11 bases. This CDR3 region has 18 residues. CDR1 and CDR2 from the germline V gene are SGHDT and YYEEEE. V lost 0 bases, J lost 4 bases, and 8 bases stayed unmatched. The chain's CDR3 is CASSLGRTGGAGTGELFF. The CDR3 DNA reads as TGTGCCAGCAGCTTGGGGAGGACAGGGGGCGCTGGCACCGGGGAGCTGTTTTTT.

V is TRBV30 and J is TRBJ2-5; D remains ambiguous. Looked up from germline, CDR1 is GTSNPN and CDR2 is SVGIG (reference sequence). The CDR3 runs to 12 residues. Trimming took 1 base from V and 5 from J, leaving 8 bases between them. The CDR3 DNA reads TGTGCCTGGAGTGCCAGGTGGGAGACCCAGTACTTC. Its translation is CAWSARWETQYF.

The chain combines TRBV5-1 with TRBJ2-3, with 8 bases identical to TRBD2. CDR1 is SGHRS and CDR2 is YFSETQ in the germline V gene. J lost 0 bases, V lost 0 bases, and 3 bases had no gene match. The CDR3 consists of 16 residues. The DNA for the CDR3 is TGCGCCAGCAGCTTGGGACTAGCGACTAGCACAGATACGCAGTATTTT. This translates into CASSLGLATSTDTQYF.

This clonotype was detected once. A much larger clone differs from this one at a single base, so this may be a read error. The chain joins TRBV5-4 to TRBJ1-2, with unresolved D. CDR1 and CDR2 (germline): SGHNT, YYREEE (reference sequence). This CDR3 is built from 15 residues. The CDR3 here is CVSSLDYGEGGGYTF. CDR3 bases: TGTGTCAGCAGCTTGGATTACGGCGAGGGAGGAGGCTACACCTTC.

V and J are TRBV20-1 and TRBJ2-1; 14 bases line up with TRBD2. The trim removed 7 bases at V and 2 bases at J, leaving 7 bases unmatched. Per germline, CDR1 DFQATT and CDR2 SNEGSKA (reference sequence). The CDR3 is 16 residues long. The CDR3 coding sequence is TGCAGTGTCGGGACTAGCGGGAGAGGGGCCTACAATGAGCAGTTCTTC. Its translation: CSVGTSGRGAYNEQFF.

The chain employs TRBV6-2 or TRBV6-3 and TRBJ1-1; D gene uncertain. Germline V gene lookup returns CDR1 MNHEY and CDR2 SVGEGT. V was cut by 4 bases and J by 0 bases, with 18 bases left in between. The CDR3 has 17 amino acids. DNA of the CDR3: TGTGCCAGCAGTTCGAATCGGGTGGGATCCATGAACACTGAAGCTTTCTTT. Translation gives CASSSNRVGSMNTEAFF.

This clonotype is classed as medium-sized. This chain links TRBV29-1 with TRBJ1-4; D gene unclear. Germline CDR1 is SQVTM and CDR2 is ANQGSEA. The CDR3 sequence is 12 residues long. The ends were cut back, 0 bases at V and 10 bases at J, with 9 bases in the middle. As DNA, the CDR3 is TGCAGCGTTGAAGACGCCCTTGGAAAACTGTTTTTT. Translated, it gives CSVEDALGKLFF.

In its sample, this clonotype was seen a few times. The V call is TRBV7-6, the J call TRBJ2-5; 9 bases agree with TRBD1. CDR3 length equals 19 residues. J gave up 7 bases and V 1 base, and 19 bases lay outside the gene matches. Germline V gene lookup returns CDR1 SGHVS and CDR2 FNYEAQ. The CDR3 sequence is CASSLELVVAGQGGVTQYF. CDR3 nucleotides: TGTGCCAGCAGCTTAGAACTGGTTGTGGCGGGACAGGGAGGCGTGACCCAGTACTTC.

This clonotype was found many times. The V call is TRBV18, the J call TRBJ1-5, with D perhaps TRBD1 (6 bases). Trimming removed 6 bases at V and 4 bases at J, with 19 bases between. The CDR3 contains 16 residues. Germline CDR1 KGHSH, CDR2 LQKENI. The CDR3: CASSRKKGEGNQPQHF. The CDR3, as DNA: TGTGCCAGCTCGCGGAAAAAGGGGGAGGGTAATCAGCCCCAGCATTTT.

The chain recombines TRBV30 with TRBJ1-3, with D possibly TRBD1 on 5 matching bases. The CDR3 is 14 residues long. Germline-derived CDR1 and CDR2 are GTSNPN and SVGIG (reference sequence). The V gene lost 0 bases and the J gene lost 4 bases, with 10 bases spanning the gap. The DNA for the CDR3 is TGTGCCTGGAGTGTATGGGGGTGGGGAAACACCATATATTTT. Amino acid sequence: CAWSVWGWGNTIYF. Full variable domain (remainder filled in from reference TRBV30 and TRBJ1-3): SQTIHQWPATLVQPVGSPLSLECTVEGTSNPNLYWYRQAAGRGLQLLFYSVGIGQISSEVPQNLSASRPQDRQFILSSKKLLLSDSGFYLCAWSVWGWGNTIYFGEGSWLTVV.